This TCR beta chain was recorded in a study of Ad26.COV2.S vaccination and SARS-CoV-2 variants. Whole-study context: It was the COV1001 Ad26.COV2.S trial arm that included the donor. Recipients of Ad26.COV2.S got it intramuscularly, once or twice 56 days apart. Findings and caveats of the study: Reportedly, after vaccination the spike-specific CD8+ and CD4+ T cell responses displayed substantial breadth.

The CDR3 extends over 13 amino acids. CDR1 and CDR2 from the germline V gene are ENHRY and SYGVKD. J was trimmed by 3 bases and V by 6 bases; bases with no gene match: 3. TCRdb's table, derived via immunoSEQ multiplex PCR, lists solely in-frame clones and lacks some. The sample holds 400,000 to 500,000 clones, 88% seen once. Treatment reported: some 20 received Ad26.COV2.S at low or high dose, single or two shots; a few received placebo; per-sample allocation not given. Sampling was done on day 63 after the first vaccine or placebo injection. The sample came from a Boston adult aged 18-55 years. Of note for this clone: Its antigen is currently unknown.

The specimen comprised peripheral blood, sampled in a trial of Ad26.COV2.S vaccine versus placebo. This receptor was taken from a person between 18 and 59 years old who received the Ad26.COV2.S COVID-19 vaccine or a placebo. The chain couples TRBV10-3 to TRBJ2-7; 9 bases map to TRBD1. In nucleotides, the CDR3 is TGTGCCATCAGACAGGGGGCGCTCTACGAGCAGTACTTC. Its translation is CAIRQGALYEQYF.